The T cell receptor (beta chain) described here comes from a study of blood T cell repertoires in COVID-19. Study information: Samples of COVID-19 (acute and convalescent) were obtained from the United States, Italy and Spain.

CDR3 size: 14 residues. With 5 bases removed from V and 9 bases from J, the gap between germline ends came to 17 bases. In germline, CDR1 is LGHDT, CDR2 YNNKEL (reference sequence). Original data processing: Nucleated cell counts were estimated from reference gene primer amplification. Clones were read by immunoSEQ multiplex PCR, and TCRdb kept only the in-frame ones, dropping some. V, J and clone size derive from that table, while D and trimming were established from the DNA sequence. The sample has about 95,000 clones, approximately 80% seen once. The chain joins TRBV3-1 (or the pseudogene TRBV3-2) to TRBJ2-1, with D possibly TRBD2 on 6 matching bases. Sequenced material: peripheral blood. The TCR was taken from a human donor in a cohort sampled during active COVID-19. CDR3 residues: CASSFGSGESEQFF. CDR3 DNA: TGTGCCAGCAGCTTCGGGTCGGGGGAGTCTGAGCAGTTCTTC.